This T cell receptor (beta chain) was documented in a study of CD8+ T cells in alopecia areata. Study findings and constraints: Tofacitinib produced a significant decrease in scalp clonality and in expanded CD8+ clones among the top 100.

Treatment defined: oral pan-JAK inhibitor, 5-10 mg twice daily. Cell sorting was applied to PBMCs, and CD4+ and CD8+ T cells were collected. Sequencing relied on a cDNA template that was reverse transcribed from extracted RNA. Clones were sequenced by immunoSEQ multiplex PCR, and TCRdb holds only the in-frame ones, with some missing. Of 180,000 or so clones listed, about 51% are singletons. To note about this clone: Antigen specificity is unknown. The sample holds other DNA sequences that translate to the same CDR3.

Here the sequenced sample was CD8+ T cells sorted from blood, taken around week 54, from a patient treated with tofacitinib. This receptor was identified in a human donor with alopecia areata.

The CDR3 DNA follows: TGTGCCAGCAGCTTGGACGGGGAAGAGACCCAGTACTTC. Translation gives CASSLDGEETQYF. The chain combines TRBV5-4 with TRBJ2-5, with a weak D call TRBD2 (5 bases). V lost 0 bases and J lost 3, with 6 bases in between. This CDR3 contains 13 residues. Germline V gene lookup returns CDR1 SGHNT and CDR2 YYREEE (reference sequence).